What follows are 2 T cell receptor beta chains derived from one specimen sequenced in a study of T-cell memory formation after mild COVID-19. TCRdb re-called the 5' RACE reads with MiXCR, one entry per CDR3 protein. The table lists over 450,000 distinct CDR3 sequences, about a fifth of them singletons. The sample comprised PBMCs or a T cell subset sorted from them (not recorded which). Receptors originate from an adult woman who had mild COVID-19 (a few samples of this study predate the infection). Cell type and time point are not known.

V is TRBV7-8 and J is TRBJ2-4, with 7 nucleotides matching TRBD2. The CDR3 extends over 18 amino acids. Germline-derived CDR1 and CDR2 are SGHVS and FQNEAQ. V lost 2 bases, J lost 1 base, and 11 bases stayed unmatched. The CDR3 region has the DNA TGTGCCAGCAGCTTAAATTTCGGGGGAGGGAGGGCCAAAAACATTCAGTACTTC. Its protein product is CASSLNFGGGRAKNIQYF.

CDR3 sequence reads: CASSLELGGGRDTQYF. The DNA of the CDR3 is TGCGCCAGCAGCTTAGAACTCGGGGGCGGGAGAGATACGCAGTATTTT. This rearrangement joins TRBV5-1 to TRBJ2-3; tentative D call: TRBD2 (7 bases). CDR3 length equals 16 residues. Trimming stripped 2 bases from V and 5 bases from J, with 18 bases between. CDR1 is SGHRS, CDR2 YFSETQ, per germline.